The T cell receptor (beta chain) described here comes from a study of blood T cell repertoires in COVID-19 (TCRdb year 2020). For context, the study as a whole: Samples from collaborators originated in the United States, Italy and Spain and spanned both the acute and convalescent phases of COVID-19. A de-identified subject ID, COVID-19 status, age in years and sex were almost always included in the sample metadata. The samples were drawn from the first 160 participants of the ongoing ImmuneRACE study and from roughly 1,300 subjects provided by 6 global collaborators. Subjects who had been exposed to COVID-19, were actively infected with it, or had recovered from it provided the deeply sampled blood TCRbeta repertoires that made up the dataset. HLA class I and class II types, where available, came from metadata supplied by the sample provider rather than from assay-based typing. The repertoires were made available in a free public database intended to serve as a resource for research on the immune response to SARS-CoV-2. The prospective study material was composed of cDNA or gDNA derived from T cells, B-cell-depleted T cells, or PBMCs.

Points the paper makes about the study in general: How much clinical and demographic metadata was included differed by source and by participant, and the metadata was provided uncurated.

A second Seattle source provided samples from volunteer blood donors who had recovered from COVID-19. Whole blood was collected in K2EDTA tubes by collaborating institutions according to the institutions' own protocols. For TCRbeta analysis, collaborators shipped samples as frozen whole blood, isolated PBMCs, or DNA extracted from either of those sample types. The junction shows trimming of 0 bases on V and 10 bases on J, and the gene matches do not reach 16 bases of it. The CDR3 starts with the cysteine, ends with the phenylalanine, and has 17 residues. CDR3 DNA only is kept here, 51 bases in frame from base 1. The germline V gene (reference sequence) supplies CDR1 LNHNV and CDR2 YYDKDF. The immunoSEQ Assay, a bias-controlled multiplex PCR, was used to amplify TCRbeta CDR3 regions from genomic DNA. The paper's data handling went like this. Within the assay, amplification of reference gene primers was used to estimate how many nucleated cells each sample contained. To quantify the absolute abundance of each unique TCRbeta CDR3 rearrangement, sequence reads were collapsed and filtered. For each sample, productive Simpson clonality was calculated as the square root of Simpson's diversity index over productive rearrangements. Held by TCRdb, this immuneACCESS table contains in-frame sequences only and omits some clones. Under half of the omission traces to an unresolved V gene where checked; the cause of the rest is unknown. V, J and clone size reflect that table, while D and trimming were determined from the DNA. The sample table lists 120,000 or so clones, roughly 80% of them with a count of one. Together, the top ten hold under 15% of the sample.

For this clone: Its recognized antigen is unknown. Base qualities are not recorded, but no much larger clone differs from it by a single base.

The origin of this receptor is a woman aged 30 to 39 who had recovered from COVID-19. Recombination joined TRBV15 with TRBJ1-1; 8 junctional bases match TRBD1. Sample: peripheral blood. The CDR3 has the sequence CATSRDRPGTGAGGAFF. The nucleotides read TGTGCCACCAGCAGAGATAGACCCGGGACAGGTGCCGGGGGAGCTTTCTTT.